The rows below give T cell receptor beta chains drawn from one sample of a study of CD8+CD57+ T cells in acquired aplastic anemia. TCRdb reprocessed the reads via MiXCR and lists one record per CDR3 protein. The data show about 98,000 distinct CDR3 sequences, about 63% seen once. What was sequenced was sorted CD4+, CD8+, or CD8+CD57+ T cells (not recorded which) from PBMCs. Every receptor here comes from a human donor with aplastic anemia. CDR3s include the opening cysteine and the closing phenylalanine or tryptophan. The D gene is left open where the match is weak. The size of a clone is reported for some rows only, either as once, few or many, or as a class for expanded clones.

TRBJ1-1 | few | TRBD1 | TRBV20-1 | CSARAGTANTEAFF | TGCAGTGCTAGAGCCGGGACAGCCAACACTGAAGCTTTCTTT
TRBJ2-7 | . | TRBD1 | TRBV6-1 | CASSRGTVSYEQYF | TGTGCCAGCAGCCGTGGGACAGTCTCCTACGAGCAGTACTTC
TRBJ1-2 | . | TRBD1 | TRBV29-1 | CSVRTGGGNGYAF | TGCAGCGTTAGGACAGGAGGAGGGAATGGCTACGCCTTC
TRBJ2-7 | . | . | TRBV10-3 | CAISEQNYEQYF | TGTGCCATCAGTGAGCAGAACTACGAGCAGTACTTC
TRBJ2-3 | . | TRBD2 | TRBV9 | CASSGSGRGTDTQYF | TGTGCCAGCAGTGGGAGCGGGAGGGGCACAGATACGCAGTATTTT
TRBJ1-5 | . | . | TRBV6-1 | CASTGSPLGNQPQHF | TGTGCCAGCACAGGTTCCCCCCTGGGCAATCAGCCCCAGCATTTT
TRBJ2-3 | many | TRBD2 | TRBV12-3/TRBV12-4 | CASSSDGGGTQYF | TGTGCCAGCAGTTCGGATGGGGGGGGGACGCAGTATTTT
TRBJ2-3 | . | TRBD1 | TRBV19 | CASSGGQGADTQYF | TGTGCCAGTAGTGGGGGACAGGGGGCGGATACGCAGTATTTT
TRBJ1-5 | . | TRBD1 | TRBV20-1 | CSARRTGEYQPQHF | TGCAGTGCGAGAAGGACAGGGGAATATCAGCCCCAGCATTTT
TRBJ1-2 | . | . | TRBV7-8 | CASSLDPYGYTF | TGTGCCAGCAGCTTAGACCCATATGGCTACACCTTC
TRBJ2-7 | few | TRBD1 | TRBV20-1 | CSANRDRASNEQYF | TGCAGTGCTAACCGGGACAGGGCGTCAAACGAGCAGTACTTC
TRBJ1-2 | . | . | TRBV7-9 | CAGEQGSGYGYTF | TGTGCCGGTGAACAGGGATCAGGCTATGGCTACACCTTC
TRBJ1-1 | . | . | TRBV29-1 | CSQAVGTEAFF | TGCAGCCAAGCCGTAGGCACTGAAGCTTTCTTT
TRBJ2-3 | . | . | TRBV24-1 | CATSESTETQYF | TGTGCCACCAGTGAGTCTACAGAGACGCAGTATTTT